A few counts support the clone carrying this T cell receptor (beta chain). The antigen is undetermined. Between 20 and 30 mg of unsorted bulk tissue served as the source from which RNA and DNA were co-extracted. Five distinct regions per tumor were sampled. These data come from a study of tumor-infiltrating lymphocytes in primary liver carcinoma. Study-wide context: Ages ranged from 30 to 69, with HCC or mixed HCC-cholangiocarcinoma.

The ends were cut back, 0 bases at V and 2 bases at J, with 12 bases in the middle. The CDR3 spans 15 residues. The germline V gene has CDR1 SGHRS and CDR2 YFSETQ. Study-level results: Only about 7.5-24% of top clones spanned all five tumor regions.

Priming with a constant-region primer yielded TCR beta cDNA from roughly 500 ng total RNA. Three nested multiplex PCR rounds, a slightly modified ARM-PCR method, built the TCR beta libraries. Two initial PCR rounds of about 11 cycles each paired TRBV1-TRBV30 forward primers with a C-beta reverse primer. TCRdb itself ran the multiplex PCR reads through MiXCR, one entry per CDR3 protein. Counted here are about 99,000 distinct CDR3 sequences, around 63% occurring once; the ten biggest clones make up 9.5%. Material: liver tumor tissue from sampling region 5. Specified subset: tumor region T5, tumor centre. The sequence derives from a woman aged 60-75 years with primary liver carcinoma and hepatitis B virus infection. The V and J genes are TRBV5-1 and TRBJ2-7; maybe TRBD1 (5 bases). The CDR3 nucleotides read TGCGCCAGCAGCTTGGGTGTTTCAGGGACCTACGAGCAGTACTTC. It yields the protein CASSLGVSGTYEQYF.